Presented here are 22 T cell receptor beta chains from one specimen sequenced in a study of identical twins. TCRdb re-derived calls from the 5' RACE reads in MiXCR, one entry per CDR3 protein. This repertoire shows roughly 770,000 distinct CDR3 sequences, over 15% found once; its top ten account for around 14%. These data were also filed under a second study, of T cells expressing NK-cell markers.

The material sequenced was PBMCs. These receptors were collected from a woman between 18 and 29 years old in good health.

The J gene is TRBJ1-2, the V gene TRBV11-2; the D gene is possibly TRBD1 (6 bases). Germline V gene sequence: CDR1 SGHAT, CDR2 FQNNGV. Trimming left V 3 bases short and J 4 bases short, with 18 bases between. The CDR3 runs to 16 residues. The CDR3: CASSLRSGGQRYGYTF. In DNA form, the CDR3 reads TGTGCCAGCAGCTTGAGATCCGGGGGGCAGCGCTATGGCTACACCTTC. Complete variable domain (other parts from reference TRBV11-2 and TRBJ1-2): EAGVAQSPRYKIIEKRQSVAFWCNPISGHATLYWYQQILGQGPKLLIQFQNNGVVDDSQLPKDRFSAERLKGVDSTLKIQPAKLEDSAVYLCASSLRSGGQRYGYTFGSGTRLTVV.

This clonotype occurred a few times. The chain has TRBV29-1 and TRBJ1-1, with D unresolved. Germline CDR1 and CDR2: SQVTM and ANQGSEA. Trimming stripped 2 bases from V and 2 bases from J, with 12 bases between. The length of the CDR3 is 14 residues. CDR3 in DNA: TGCAGCGTTGAATCCAGACGGTATAACACTGAAGCTTTCTTT. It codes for CSVESRRYNTEAFF.

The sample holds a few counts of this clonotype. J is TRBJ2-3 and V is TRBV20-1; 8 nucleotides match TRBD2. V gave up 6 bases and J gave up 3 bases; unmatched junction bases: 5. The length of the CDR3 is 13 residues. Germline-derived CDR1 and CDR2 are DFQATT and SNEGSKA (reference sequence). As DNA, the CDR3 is TGCAGTGCGCGGAGCGGGGGAACAGATACGCAGTATTTT. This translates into CSARSGGTDTQYF.

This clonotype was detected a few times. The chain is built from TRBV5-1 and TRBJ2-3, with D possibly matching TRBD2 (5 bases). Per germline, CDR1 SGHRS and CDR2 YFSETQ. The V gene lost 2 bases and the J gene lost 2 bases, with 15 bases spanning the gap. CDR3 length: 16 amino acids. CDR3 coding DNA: TGCGCCAGCAGCTTCTCGGCGGGCCAGCCCACAGATACGCAGTATTTT. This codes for CASSFSAGQPTDTQYF. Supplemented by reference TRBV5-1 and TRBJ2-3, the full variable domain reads KAGVTQTPRYLIKTRGQQVTLSCSPISGHRSVSWYQQTPGQGLQFLFEYFSETQRNKGNFPGRFSGRQFSNSRSEMNVSTLELGDSALYLCASSFSAGQPTDTQYFGPGTRLTVL.

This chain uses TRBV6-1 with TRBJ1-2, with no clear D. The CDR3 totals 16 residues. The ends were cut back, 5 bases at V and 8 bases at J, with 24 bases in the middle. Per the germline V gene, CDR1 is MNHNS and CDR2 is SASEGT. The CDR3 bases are TGTGCCAGCAGTAGATCCCCTTTGGGAGCGACGGTGGGCTACACCTTC. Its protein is CASSRSPLGATVGYTF.

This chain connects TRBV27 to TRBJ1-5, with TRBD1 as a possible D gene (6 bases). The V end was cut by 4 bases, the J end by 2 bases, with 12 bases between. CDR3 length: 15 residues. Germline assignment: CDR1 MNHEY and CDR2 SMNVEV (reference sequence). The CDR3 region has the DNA TGTGCCAGCAGTTCCCTCGGGGGCGGCAATCAGCCCCAGCATTTT. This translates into CASSSLGGGNQPQHF.

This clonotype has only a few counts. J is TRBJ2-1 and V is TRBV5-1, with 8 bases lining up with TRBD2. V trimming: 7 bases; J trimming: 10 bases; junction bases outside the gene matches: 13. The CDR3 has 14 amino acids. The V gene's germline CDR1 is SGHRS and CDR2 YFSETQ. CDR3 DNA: TGCGCCAGCGCGGTAGCGGGGCCCCAATACGAGCAGTTCTTC. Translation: CASAVAGPQYEQFF.

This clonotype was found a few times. The CDR3 loop is CSVLTGPSDTQYF. The CDR3 DNA is TGCAGCGTATTGACAGGTCCCTCAGATACGCAGTATTTT. The J gene is TRBJ2-3, the V gene TRBV29-1; a weak D match, TRBD1 (6 bases). Trimming took 6 bases from V and 4 from J, leaving 14 bases between them. CDR1 is SQVTM, CDR2 ANQGSEA, per germline. The CDR3 loop spans 13 amino acids.

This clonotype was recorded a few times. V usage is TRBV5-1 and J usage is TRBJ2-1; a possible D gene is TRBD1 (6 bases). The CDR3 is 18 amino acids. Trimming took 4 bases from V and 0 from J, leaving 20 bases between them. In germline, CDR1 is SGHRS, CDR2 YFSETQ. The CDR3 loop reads CASSLGIRGLHSYNEQFF. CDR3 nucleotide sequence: TGCGCCAGCAGCCTGGGTATTAGGGGGTTACACTCCTACAATGAGCAGTTCTTC.

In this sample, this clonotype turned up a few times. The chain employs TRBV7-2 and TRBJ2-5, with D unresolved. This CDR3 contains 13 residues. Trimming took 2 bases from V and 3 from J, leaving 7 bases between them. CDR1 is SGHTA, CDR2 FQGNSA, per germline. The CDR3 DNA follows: TGTGCCAGCAGCTTAACGGCAGAAGAGACCCAGTACTTC. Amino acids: CASSLTAEETQYF.

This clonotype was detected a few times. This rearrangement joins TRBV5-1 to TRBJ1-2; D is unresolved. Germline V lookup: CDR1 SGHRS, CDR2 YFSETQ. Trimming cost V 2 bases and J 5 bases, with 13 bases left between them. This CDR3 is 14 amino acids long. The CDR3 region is CASSFSEAGYGYTF. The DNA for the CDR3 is TGCGCCAGCAGCTTCAGTGAGGCCGGGTATGGCTACACCTTC.

The CDR3 region is CASSAEATGGTQYF. The CDR3 DNA reads TGTGCCAGCAGCGCCGAAGCTACAGGGGGTACGCAGTATTTT. The V call is TRBV9, the J call TRBJ2-3; 8 nucleotides align to TRBD1. V was pared by 3 bases and J by 8 bases, with 8 bases of the junction left unmatched. The germline CDR1 and CDR2 sequences are SGDLS and YYNGEE. The CDR3 is 14 residues long.

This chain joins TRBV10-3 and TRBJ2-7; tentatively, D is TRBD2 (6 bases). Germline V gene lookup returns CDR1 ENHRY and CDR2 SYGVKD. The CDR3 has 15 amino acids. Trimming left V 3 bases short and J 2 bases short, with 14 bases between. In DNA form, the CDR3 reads TGTGCCATCAGTGAATCCGGGGAGGTCACCTACGAGCAGTACTTC. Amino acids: CAISESGEVTYEQYF.

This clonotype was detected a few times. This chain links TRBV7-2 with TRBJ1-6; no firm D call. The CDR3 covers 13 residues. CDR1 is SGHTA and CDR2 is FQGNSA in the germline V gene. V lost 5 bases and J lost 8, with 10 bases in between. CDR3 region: CASSPTEYSPLHF. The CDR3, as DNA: TGTGCCAGCAGCCCAACCGAGTATTCACCCCTCCACTTT.

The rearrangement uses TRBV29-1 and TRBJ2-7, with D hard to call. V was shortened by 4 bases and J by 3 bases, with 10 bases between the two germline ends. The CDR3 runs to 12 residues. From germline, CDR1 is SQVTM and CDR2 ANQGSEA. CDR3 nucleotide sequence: TGCAGCGTTGGAATCGACAACTACGAGCAGTACTTC. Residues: CSVGIDNYEQYF.

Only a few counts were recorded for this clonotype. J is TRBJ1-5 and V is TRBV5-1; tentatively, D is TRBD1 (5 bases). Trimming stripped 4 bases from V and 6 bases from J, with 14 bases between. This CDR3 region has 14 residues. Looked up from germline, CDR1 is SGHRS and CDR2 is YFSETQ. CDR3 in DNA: TGCGCCAGCAGCCCGTTGGGGGGGAGTCAGCCCCAGCATTTT. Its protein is CASSPLGGSQPQHF.

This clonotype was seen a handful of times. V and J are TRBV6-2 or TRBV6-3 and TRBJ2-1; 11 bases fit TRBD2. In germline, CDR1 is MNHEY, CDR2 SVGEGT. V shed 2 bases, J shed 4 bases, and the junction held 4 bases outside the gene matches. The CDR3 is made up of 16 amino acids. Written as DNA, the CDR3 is TGTGCCAGCAGTTACCCCGGGACTAGCGGATACAATGAGCAGTTCTTC. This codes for CASSYPGTSGYNEQFF.

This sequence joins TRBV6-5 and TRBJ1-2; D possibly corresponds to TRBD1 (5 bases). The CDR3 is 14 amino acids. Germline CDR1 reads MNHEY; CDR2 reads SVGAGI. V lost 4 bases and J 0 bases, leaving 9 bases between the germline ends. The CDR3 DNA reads TGTGCCAGCAGTTGGGACGTCACTAACTATGGCTACACCTTC. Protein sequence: CASSWDVTNYGYTF.

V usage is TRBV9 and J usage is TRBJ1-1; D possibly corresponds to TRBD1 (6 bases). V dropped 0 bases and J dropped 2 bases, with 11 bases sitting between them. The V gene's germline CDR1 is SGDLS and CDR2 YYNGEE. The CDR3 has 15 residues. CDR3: CASSVGVGANTEAFF. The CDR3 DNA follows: TGTGCCAGCAGCGTAGGGGTGGGGGCCAACACTGAAGCTTTCTTT.

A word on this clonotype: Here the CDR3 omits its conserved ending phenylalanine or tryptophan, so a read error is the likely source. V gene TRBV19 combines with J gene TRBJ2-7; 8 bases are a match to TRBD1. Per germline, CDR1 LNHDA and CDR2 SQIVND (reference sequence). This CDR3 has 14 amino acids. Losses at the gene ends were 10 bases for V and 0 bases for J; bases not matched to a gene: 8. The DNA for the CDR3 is TGTGCCACCAGCGAGGGGACAGGCTCCTACGAGCAGTACCTC. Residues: CATSEGTGSYEQYL.

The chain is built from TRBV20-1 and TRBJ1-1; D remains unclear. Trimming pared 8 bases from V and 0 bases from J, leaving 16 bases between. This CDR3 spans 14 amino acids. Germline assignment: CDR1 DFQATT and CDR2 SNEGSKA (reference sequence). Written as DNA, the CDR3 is TGCAGTCCTGACCGGGGTGGACTGAACACTGAAGCTTTCTTT. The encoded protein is CSPDRGGLNTEAFF.

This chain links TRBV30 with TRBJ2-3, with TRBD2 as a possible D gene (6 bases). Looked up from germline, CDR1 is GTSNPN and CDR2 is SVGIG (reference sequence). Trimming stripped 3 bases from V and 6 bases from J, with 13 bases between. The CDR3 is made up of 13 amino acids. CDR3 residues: CAWRDGSVDTQYF. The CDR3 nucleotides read TGTGCCTGGAGGGACGGGAGTGTTGATACGCAGTATTTT.